The 4 T cell receptor beta chains reported below all come from one sample, sequenced in a study of spatial heterogeneity in lung cancer (dated by TCRdb to 2018 to 2020). The time point label for this specimen denotes: blood at routine non-recurrence follow-up after resection. The library was built by means of 5' RACE. TCRdb names NextSeq 500 as the instrument used. Clones were called with MiXCR by TCRdb after fastp trimmed the public reads at Q25, and only in-frame beta chains were retained. Every entry covers one CDR3 protein and lists the most common genes and DNA from its rows. Counted in this sample were 72,000 or so distinct CDR3 sequences; roughly 8.9% of them appeared once. The top ten clones comprise roughly 1.9% of the sample. Sequenced here: PBMCs, sampled at follow-up. All receptors derive from a female donor with early-stage non-small cell lung cancer.

This clonotype was found many times. The chain uses TRBV6-6 and TRBJ2-7; tentatively, D is TRBD1 (5 bases). Between the trimmed V and J ends, which lost 0 bases and 0 bases, there was a span of 9 bases. This CDR3 has 15 amino acids. Germline V gene data show CDR1 as MNHNY and CDR2 as SVGAGI (reference sequence). CDR3 region: CASSYSGATSYEQYF. For the CDR3, the DNA is TGTGCCAGCAGTTACTCTGGGGCAACCTCCTACGAGCAGTACTTC.

The V and J genes are TRBV3-1 and TRBJ2-1, with D possibly matching TRBD2 (6 bases). Germline CDR1 reads LGHDT; CDR2 reads YNNKEL (reference sequence). Trimming took off 5 bases at V and 10 bases at J, with 9 bases between the two ends. The CDR3 is 11 residues long. CDR3: CASSTLAEQFF. The CDR3 DNA is TGTGCCAGCAGCACCCTAGCGGAGCAGTTCTTC.

This clonotype was found many times. The chain recombines TRBV12-3 or TRBV12-4 with TRBJ1-2, with TRBD1 as a possible D gene (6 bases). This CDR3 has 15 residues. The V end lost 0 bases, the J end lost 7 bases, and 15 bases lay between the germline ends. The CDR3 region has the DNA TGTGCCAGCAGTTTAGCGCAGGCGGGGGCTTTTGGCTACACCTTC. Protein sequence: CASSLAQAGAFGYTF.

This sequence joins TRBV18 and TRBJ2-1, with 10 bases that match TRBD2. Germline V gene data show CDR1 as KGHSH and CDR2 as LQKENI. V dropped 0 bases and J dropped 5; count of bases not matched to a gene: 1. The CDR3 covers 15 residues. CDR3 amino acids: CASSPPSGRDNEQFF. CDR3 DNA sequence: TGTGCCAGCTCACCACCGAGCGGGAGGGACAATGAGCAGTTCTTC. Drawing the rest from reference TRBV18 and TRBJ2-1, the complete variable domain is NAGVMQNPRHLVRRRGQEARLRCSPMKGHSHVYWYRQLPEEGLKFMVYLQKENIIDESGMPKERFSAEFPKEGPSILRIQQVVRGDSAAYFCASSPPSGRDNEQFFGPGTRLTVL.